This T cell receptor (beta chain) came from a study of blood T cell repertoires in COVID-19. The overall study: Nucleic acid was either cDNA or gDNA, and it came from T cells, B-cell-depleted T cells, or PBMCs.

Sequenced by immunoSEQ multiplex PCR; TCRdb stores in-frame clones only, minus some. The sample has around 130,000 clones; around 85% are singletons. Germline V lookup: CDR1 KGHSH, CDR2 LQKENI. Deletions cut 3 bases from V and 3 bases from J, with 5 bases between. CDR3 length: 12 amino acids. This sequence originates from a woman in her forties or fifties who had recovered from COVID-19. J is TRBJ1-1 and V is TRBV18; D gene ambiguous. Sequencing used peripheral blood. CDR3 amino acids: CASSPEDTEAFF. In nucleotides, the CDR3 is TGTGCCAGCTCACCCGAGGACACTGAAGCTTTCTTT.